The clone carrying this T cell receptor beta chain was seen just once. In the original processing: Amplification of reference gene primers provided the estimated nucleated cell counts. Data came from immunoSEQ multiplex PCR; TCRdb stores just in-frame clones and leaves some out. That table gives V, J and clone size, and the DNA gave D and trimming. The profile shows 500,000 or so clones, around 90% of them singletons. The record originates from a study of blood T cell repertoires in COVID-19. Everyone who took part was about 18 to 90 years old, and they came from some 23 US areas. Cohort placement rested on clinical history that participants reported themselves. Recovered Cohort 3 donors showed two negative PCRs, clearance, or symptom resolution. This CDR3 has 14 residues. V was shortened by 0 bases and J by 5 bases, with 8 bases between the two germline ends. Germline V gene data show CDR1 as LGHDT and CDR2 as YNNKEL (reference sequence).

The sample was PBMCs or T cells enriched from blood (not recorded which). This TCR derives from a woman under 30 who had recovered from COVID-19. The gene calls are TRBV3-1 (or the pseudogene TRBV3-2) and TRBJ1-5; D is unclear. CDR3 protein: CASSQDSNDQPQHF. The CDR3 bases are TGTGCCAGCAGCCAAGATTCTAACGATCAGCCCCAGCATTTT.